These T cell receptor beta chains were read from a single sample in a study of PD-1 blockade in classical Hodgkin lymphoma. Sequencing used immunoSEQ multiplex PCR; TCRdb keeps in-frame clones, though not all of them. The sample consists of tens of thousands of clones, roughly 70% of them appearing once. This sample comprised peripheral blood mononuclear cells (PBMCs), obtained at baseline. All receptors derive from a human donor with classical Hodgkin lymphoma. The conserved cysteine and the conserved F or W are not part of the CDR3 here. The order of the fields is V gene, clone size, J gene, CDR3 protein. Not all rows give a size; the values are once, few, many and, for expanded clones, a class.

TRBV10-3	few	TRBJ1-1	AIMGRGNTEAF
TRBV4-3	few	TRBJ1-1	ASSQDSTQRNTEAF
TRBV7-9	.	TRBJ1-4	ASLVAGGNEKLF
TRBV10-3	once	TRBJ1-4	AISRGDGLNEKLF
TRBV19	once	TRBJ1-4	ASSISMSTGQGPTNEKLF
TRBV13	.	TRBJ1-1	ASSLGDRGNTEAF
TRBV2	medium-sized	TRBJ1-2	ASSEALGEAYGYT
TRBV18	.	TRBJ2-3	ASSQTGTGGTDTQY
TRBV6-5	.	TRBJ2-2	ASSPEWGTGELF
TRBV15	.	TRBJ1-4	ATSIRGQGYEKLF
TRBV5-6	.	TRBJ1-4	ASSRSGGIGEKLF
TRBV7-2	.	TRBJ2-7	ASSFLGGGPRWYEQY
TRBV9	.	TRBJ2-2	ASSVTLHGELF
TRBV5-1	.	TRBJ2-2	ASRGIGNTGELF
TRBV5-1	.	TRBJ1-6	ASSPDTGRYNSPLH
TRBV10-3	.	TRBJ2-3	AISPGTSGTDTQY
TRBV28	few	TRBJ2-7	ASSLIYEQY
TRBV30	.	TRBJ2-1	AWSSGTLAYNEQF
TRBV6-6	few	TRBJ2-2	ASIETGELF
TRBV5-1	.	TRBJ2-3	ASSEGHSTDTQY
TRBV6-5	.	TRBJ1-5	ASKGGDQPQH
TRBV5-4	.	TRBJ2-7	ASGAGQAISYEQY
TRBV7-9	.	TRBJ2-5	ASSLGELVARYQETQY
TRBV28	.	TRBJ1-5	ASSLPGGYQPQH
TRBV9	once	TRBJ2-5	ASSRDTSGRETQY
TRBV19	.	TRBJ1-2	ASSILQDRAGGYT
TRBV2	.	TRBJ2-7	ASSGDTNYEQY
TRBV7-2	.	TRBJ1-5	ASSFSGEAQPQH
TRBV5-1	many	TRBJ1-1	ASRSRMNTEAF
TRBV19	.	TRBJ1-5	ASSSRTGSYQPQH
TRBV19	.	TRBJ2-1	ASSAPSGGPYNEQF
TRBV6-1	.	TRBJ1-2	ASSEALLGPSRVGYGYT
TRBV19	.	TRBJ1-5	ASRRERAGTNQPQH
TRBV10-2	few	TRBJ1-2	ASCIPGQFGYT
TRBV2	.	TRBJ2-7	ASSEQGTYEQY
TRBV28	.	TRBJ1-4	ASTPGSRNEKLF
TRBV19	.	TRBJ1-2	ASSPKTWDRGHGYT
TRBV5-4	.	TRBJ2-5	ASSLGRVRVETQY
TRBV9	.	TRBJ2-2	ASSLTTGELF
TRBV28	.	TRBJ1-1	ASSSPGQREAF
TRBV5-1	.	TRBJ1-1	ASSLISRQAEAF
TRBV5-4	.	TRBJ1-1	ASSLTGWTAEAF
TRBV5-1	.	TRBJ1-1	ASSLARAGENTEAF